This T cell receptor (beta chain) was captured in a study of blood T cell repertoires in COVID-19. Turning to the study itself: Whether acute or convalescent, the COVID-19 samples came from the United States, Italy and Spain. From T cells, B-cell-depleted T cells, or PBMCs came the material, which was cDNA or gDNA.

The authors' processing: Amplification of reference gene primers provided the estimated nucleated cell counts. Data came from immunoSEQ multiplex PCR; TCRdb stores just in-frame clones and leaves some out. V and J calls and clone size are copied from that table; D and trimming were computed from the DNA. The table has tens of thousands of clones, approximately 91% seen once. The germline gives CDR1 SGHTA, CDR2 FQGTGA. The CDR3 spans 15 residues. Trimming took 3 bases from V and 7 from J; bases not matched to a gene: 9. The source of this sequence is a human donor in a cohort sampled during active COVID-19. The specimen sequenced was peripheral blood. The genes are TRBV7-3 and TRBJ1-2; 9 bases fit TRBD1. The CDR3 DNA reads TGTGCCAGCAGCTTGACCGGACAGGGGAGAGGTGGCTACACCTTC. Protein: CASSLTGQGRGGYTF.